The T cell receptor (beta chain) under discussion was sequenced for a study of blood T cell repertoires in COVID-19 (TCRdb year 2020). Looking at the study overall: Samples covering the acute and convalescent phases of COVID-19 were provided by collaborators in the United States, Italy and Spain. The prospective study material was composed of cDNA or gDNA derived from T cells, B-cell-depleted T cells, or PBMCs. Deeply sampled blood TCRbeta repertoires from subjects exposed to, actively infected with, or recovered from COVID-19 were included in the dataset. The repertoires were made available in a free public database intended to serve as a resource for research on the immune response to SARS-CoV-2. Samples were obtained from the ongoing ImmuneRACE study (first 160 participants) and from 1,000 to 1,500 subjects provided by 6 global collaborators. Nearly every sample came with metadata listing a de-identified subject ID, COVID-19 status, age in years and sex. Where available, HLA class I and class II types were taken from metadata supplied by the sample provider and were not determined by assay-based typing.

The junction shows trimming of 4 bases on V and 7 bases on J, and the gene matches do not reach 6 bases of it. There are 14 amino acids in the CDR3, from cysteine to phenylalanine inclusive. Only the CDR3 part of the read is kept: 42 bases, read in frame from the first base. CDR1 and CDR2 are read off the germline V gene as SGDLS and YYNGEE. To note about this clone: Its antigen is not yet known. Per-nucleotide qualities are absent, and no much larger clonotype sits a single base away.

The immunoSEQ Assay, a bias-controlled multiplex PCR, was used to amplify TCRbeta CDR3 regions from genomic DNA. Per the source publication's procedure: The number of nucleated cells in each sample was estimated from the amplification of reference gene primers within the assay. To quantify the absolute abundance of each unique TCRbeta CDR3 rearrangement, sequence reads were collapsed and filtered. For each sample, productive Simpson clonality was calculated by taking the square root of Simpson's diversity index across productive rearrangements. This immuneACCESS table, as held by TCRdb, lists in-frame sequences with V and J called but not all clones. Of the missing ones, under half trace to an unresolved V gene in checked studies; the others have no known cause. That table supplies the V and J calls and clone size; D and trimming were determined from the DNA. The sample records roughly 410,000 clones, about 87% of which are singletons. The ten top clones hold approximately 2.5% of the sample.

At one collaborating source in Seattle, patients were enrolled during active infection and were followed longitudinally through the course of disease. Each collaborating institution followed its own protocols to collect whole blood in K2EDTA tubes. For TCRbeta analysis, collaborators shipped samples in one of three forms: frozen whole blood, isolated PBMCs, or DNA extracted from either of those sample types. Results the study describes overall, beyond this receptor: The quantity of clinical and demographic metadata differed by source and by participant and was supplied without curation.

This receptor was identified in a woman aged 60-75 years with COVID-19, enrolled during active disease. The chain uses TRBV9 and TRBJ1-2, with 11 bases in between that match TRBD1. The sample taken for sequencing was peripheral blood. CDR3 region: CASSTGQGASGYTF. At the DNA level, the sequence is TGTGCCAGCAGCACCGGACAGGGGGCTAGTGGCTACACCTTC.